The 18 T cell receptor beta chains reported below all come from one sample, sequenced in a study of T-cell reconstitution after alpha-beta-depleted transplantation in children. Preparation of the TCRbeta library was carried out with unique molecular identifiers. Each CDR3 protein gets one entry after TCRdb re-called the PCR reads with MiXCR. The sample has 240,000 or so distinct CDR3 sequences, less than 9% seen once. Sequenced material: PBMCs, mostly from graft donor cells, taken 180 days after TCRalphabeta/CD19-depleted stem cell transplant. The receptors come from a male patient aged 5 to 17 who had a stem cell transplant for acute lymphoblastic leukemia, so the T cells may come from the graft donor.

This clonotype was counted between two and nine times. V is TRBV6-1 and J is TRBJ2-1, with 9 bases fitting TRBD2. The CDR3 extends over 15 amino acids. Germline CDR1 and CDR2: MNHNS and SASEGT. V trimming: 7 bases; J trimming: 7 bases; junction bases outside the gene matches: 11. The CDR3 DNA sequence: TGTGCCAGCAAACTAGCGGGCCCTACTGCGAATGAGCAGTTCTTC. It specifies CASKLAGPTANEQFF.

This clonotype occurred many times. The chain joins TRBV28 to TRBJ1-5; D call uncertain. Germline V CDR1 and CDR2: MDHEN, SYDVKM. The germline V and J ends were trimmed by 2 bases and 9 bases, with 11 bases remaining between them. The CDR3 covers 13 residues. CDR3 amino acids: CASSLGPLMPQHF. The CDR3 nucleotides are TGTGCCAGCAGTTTAGGTCCCTTAATGCCCCAGCATTTT.

This clonotype showed up many times. This chain connects TRBV20-1 to TRBJ1-6, with 8 bases identical to TRBD1. The CDR3 covers 15 residues. With V trimmed by 2 bases and J by 7 bases, 7 bases remained unmatched. Germline CDR1 reads DFQATT; CDR2 reads SNEGSKA (reference sequence). The DNA of the CDR3 is TGCAGTGCTAGATCCCTTCGACAGGGGAATTCACCCCTCCACTTT. It specifies CSARSLRQGNSPLHF.

V gene TRBV28 combines with J gene TRBJ1-5; D is unclear. Germline CDR1 MDHEN, CDR2 SYDVKM. The CDR3 totals 15 residues. V was shortened by 6 bases and J by 6 bases, with 18 bases between the two germline ends. The DNA of the CDR3 is TGTGCCAGCAGACTACTCCGTCCCTATCTTCAGCCCCAGCATTTT. Amino acid sequence: CASRLLRPYLQPQHF.

This clonotype was counted many times. The V gene is TRBV3-1, the J gene TRBJ2-5; the match to TRBD2 covers 14 bases. The germline gives CDR1 LGHDT, CDR2 YNNKEL (reference sequence). There are 18 residues in the CDR3. Unmatched junction bases numbered 7, after V lost 4 bases and J lost 0 bases. CDR3 coding DNA: TGTGCCAGCAGCCCGGGGACTAGCGGGGGACGGTACCAAGAGACCCAGTACTTC. Its protein is CASSPGTSGGRYQETQYF.

This clonotype was found many times. The CDR3 DNA reads TGTGCCAGCAGTTTACAGGGGGCGCGGTACAATGAGCAGTTCTTC. It codes for CASSLQGARYNEQFF. The chain has TRBV6-2 or TRBV6-3 and TRBJ2-1; 9 nucleotides line up with TRBD1. Germline lookup yields CDR1 MNHEY and CDR2 SVGEGT. The V segment lost 4 bases and the J segment 4 bases; nucleotides outside the gene matches: 5. The CDR3 totals 15 residues.

There are many counts of this clonotype. The CDR3, as DNA: TGTGCCAGCAGCTTAACGGGGACTAGCACAGATACGCAGTATTTT. Its translation is CASSLTGTSTDTQYF. This chain connects TRBV11-2 to TRBJ2-3, with D possibly TRBD2 on 6 matching bases. The CDR3 is 15 amino acids. Germline assignment: CDR1 SGHAT and CDR2 FQNNGV. V lost 2 bases and J 0 bases, leaving 9 bases between the germline ends.

This clonotype was picked up many times. This chain joins TRBV2 and TRBJ2-5; possible D gene TRBD2, 6 bases. The CDR3 length is 14 residues. CDR1 is SNHLY, CDR2 FYNNEI, per germline. The V end was cut by 3 bases, the J end by 5 bases, with 13 bases between. The CDR3 here is CASSERAGRETQYF. The DNA for the CDR3 is TGTGCCAGCAGTGAGCGGGCAGGGAGGGAGACCCAGTACTTC.

This clonotype has a count of ten or more. J is TRBJ2-1 and V is TRBV27; a weak D match, TRBD2 (5 bases). The V gene's germline CDR1 is MNHEY and CDR2 SMNVEV (reference sequence). The CDR3 has 14 residues. Trimming pared 3 bases from V and 6 bases from J, leaving 12 bases between. The DNA of the CDR3 is TGTGCCAGCAGTTTCGCCGTAAGCGGCAATGAGCAGTTCTTC. This gives the protein CASSFAVSGNEQFF.

This clonotype was found many times. The chain has TRBV28 and TRBJ1-5; D is possibly TRBD1 (6 bases). The V gene's germline CDR1 is MDHEN and CDR2 SYDVKM. Deletions cut 5 bases from V and 4 bases from J, with 12 bases between. This CDR3 is built from 14 residues. This CDR3 reads CASSGQGRNQPQHF. The CDR3 nucleotides are TGTGCCAGCAGTGGGCAGGGGCGGAATCAGCCCCAGCATTTT.

CDR3 loop: CASSPSQGQETQYF. The CDR3, as DNA: TGTGCCAGCTCACCGTCACAGGGCCAAGAGACCCAGTACTTC. This rearrangement joins TRBV18 to TRBJ2-5; possible D gene TRBD1, 6 bases. Germline CDR1 reads KGHSH; CDR2 reads LQKENI. V lost 3 bases, J lost 1 base, and 9 bases lay in between. The CDR3 runs 14 residues.

As for this clonotype: Just one base apart from a much larger clone, this may be a read error. The V and J genes are TRBV3-1 and TRBJ1-3; 7 bases map to TRBD1. The V gene end was trimmed by 1 base and the J gene end by 1 base; junction bases not matched to a gene: 1. The CDR3 is 15 amino acids. Germline CDR1 is LGHDT and CDR2 is YNNKEL (reference sequence). The chain's CDR3 is CASSQVTGSGNTIYF. The CDR3 nucleotides read TGTGCCAGCAGCCAAGTGACAGGGTCTGGAAACACCATATATTTT.

This clonotype was counted between two and nine times. This chain joins TRBV11-2 and TRBJ2-2, with TRBD1 matching 7 bases. This CDR3 is built from 14 residues. Germline V gene sequence: CDR1 SGHAT, CDR2 FQNNGV. V lost 3 bases and J lost 7; bases outside the gene matches: 5. CDR3 region: CASSLGTVRGELFF. The CDR3 DNA is TGTGCCAGCAGCTTGGGGACAGTTCGCGGGGAGCTGTTTTTT.

At least ten counts were recorded for this clonotype. This rearrangement joins TRBV4-1 to TRBJ2-2; 9 bases agree with TRBD1. Germline V CDR1 and CDR2: MGHRA, YSYEKL. This CDR3 region has 18 residues. V trimming: 0 bases; J trimming: 5 bases; junction bases outside the gene matches: 10. CDR3 sequence reads: CASSQERGDREGTGELFF. The CDR3 bases are TGCGCCAGCAGCCAAGAGAGAGGGGACAGGGAAGGAACCGGGGAGCTGTTTTTT.

This clonotype appeared many times. The chain has TRBV7-3 and TRBJ2-1; 7 bases fit TRBD1. Germline CDR1 reads SGHTA; CDR2 reads FQGTGA. CDR3 length: 14 amino acids. With V trimmed by 5 bases and J by 4 bases, 5 bases remained unmatched. CDR3 region: CASSPGQQYNEQFF. Here the CDR3 DNA reads TGTGCCAGCAGCCCGGGACAGCAATACAATGAGCAGTTCTTC.

The table lists this clonotype with many counts. The chain combines TRBV18 with TRBJ2-1; D is unresolved. This CDR3 has 14 amino acids. Germline lookup yields CDR1 KGHSH and CDR2 LQKENI. V lost 3 bases, J lost 8 bases, and 14 bases lay in between. CDR3 sequence (DNA): TGTGCCAGCTCACCGAGTCTGTATATCGATGAGCAGTTCTTC. The encoded protein is CASSPSLYIDEQFF.

There are many counts of this clonotype. The chain recombines TRBV29-1 with TRBJ1-1; no clear D. V was pared by 2 bases and J by 1 base, with 11 bases between. Germline V gives CDR1 SQVTM, CDR2 ANQGSEA. The CDR3 is 14 amino acids. In DNA form, the CDR3 reads TGCAGCGTTGAACGGGAAGTCTCGAACACTGAAGCTTTCTTT. Amino acid sequence: CSVEREVSNTEAFF.

This clonotype was seen a handful of times. V gene TRBV3-1 combines with J gene TRBJ2-7, with 9 bases fitting TRBD2. This CDR3 has 14 amino acids. V was pared by 7 bases and J by 5 bases, with 9 bases of the junction left unmatched. CDR1 is LGHDT and CDR2 is YNNKEL in the germline V gene (reference sequence). CDR3 coding DNA: TGTGCCAGCAATCCGGGACTAGCATTCCACGAGCAGTACTTC. It specifies CASNPGLAFHEQYF.